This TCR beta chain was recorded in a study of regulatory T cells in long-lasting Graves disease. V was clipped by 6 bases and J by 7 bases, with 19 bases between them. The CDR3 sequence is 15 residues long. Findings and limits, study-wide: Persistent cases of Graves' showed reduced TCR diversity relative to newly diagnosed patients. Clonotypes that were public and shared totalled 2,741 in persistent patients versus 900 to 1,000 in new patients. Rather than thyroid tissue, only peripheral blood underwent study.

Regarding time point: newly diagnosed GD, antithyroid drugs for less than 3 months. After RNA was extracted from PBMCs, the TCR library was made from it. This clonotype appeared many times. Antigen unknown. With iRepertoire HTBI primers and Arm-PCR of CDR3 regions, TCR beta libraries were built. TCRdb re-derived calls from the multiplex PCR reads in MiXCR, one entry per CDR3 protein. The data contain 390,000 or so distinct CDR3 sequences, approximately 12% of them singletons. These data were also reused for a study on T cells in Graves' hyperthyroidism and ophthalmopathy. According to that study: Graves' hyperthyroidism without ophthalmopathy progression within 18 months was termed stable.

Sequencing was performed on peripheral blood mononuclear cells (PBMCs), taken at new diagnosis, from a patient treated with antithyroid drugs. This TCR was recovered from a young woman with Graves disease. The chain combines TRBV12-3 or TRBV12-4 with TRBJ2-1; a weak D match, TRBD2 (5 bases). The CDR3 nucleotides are TGTGCCAGCAGCCCGCTTGACTCCCCGGGGAATGAGCAGTTCTTC. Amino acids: CASSPLDSPGNEQFF.